A selection of T cell receptor beta chains follows, all from one sample in a study of CD8+CD57+ T cells in acquired aplastic anemia. TCRdb ran MiXCR on the reads and lists one entry per CDR3 protein. The table includes under 350,000 distinct CDR3 sequences, 50% to 70% detected once. The sample comprised sorted CD4+, CD8+, or CD8+CD57+ T cells (not recorded which) from PBMCs. These receptors originate from a human donor with severe aplastic anemia or a healthy control (not recorded which). Both conserved end residues are part of each CDR3. Each record gives: clone size, V gene, D gene, CDR3 length, J gene, CDR3 protein, CDR3 DNA. The D gene is left open where the match is weak. Clone size is stated in some rows and not others, as once, few, many or a class when expanded.

size: many
V: TRBV20-1
D: TRBD1
length: 14
J: TRBJ1-2
CDR3: CSASWDRVAYGYTF
DNA: TGCAGTGCTAGTTGGGACAGGGTAGCCTATGGCTACACCTTC

size: .
V: TRBV12-3/TRBV12-4
D: .
length: 15
J: TRBJ2-7
CDR3: CASSLQSQGTYEQYF
DNA: TGTGCCAGCAGTTTACAAAGTCAGGGGACCTACGAGCAGTACTTC

size: many
V: TRBV20-1
D: .
length: 14
J: TRBJ2-1
CDR3: CSATGASSYNEQFF
DNA: TGCAGTGCTACGGGGGCCAGCTCCTACAATGAGCAGTTCTTC

size: many
V: TRBV27
D: .
length: 16
J: TRBJ2-7
CDR3: CASSLSPRDPFREQYF
DNA: TGTGCCAGCAGTTTATCTCCTCGTGACCCCTTTCGGGAGCAGTACTTC

size: .
V: TRBV2
D: .
length: 14
J: TRBJ2-7
CDR3: CASSTLAWGSEQYF
DNA: TGTGCCAGCAGTACACTAGCTTGGGGTAGCGAGCAGTACTTC

size: .
V: TRBV2
D: TRBD2
length: 15
J: TRBJ2-7
CDR3: CASSPGLGGSYEQYF
DNA: TGTGCCAGCAGTCCGGGACTAGGGGGCTCCTACGAGCAGTACTTC

size: .
V: TRBV9
D: .
length: 17
J: TRBJ1-6
CDR3: CASSVGEYRTYNSPLHF
DNA: TGTGCCAGCAGCGTGGGGGAATACCGCACCTATAATTCACCCCTCCACTTT

size: few
V: TRBV27
D: .
length: 18
J: TRBJ2-7
CDR3: CASSSRINRSPPTYEQYF
DNA: TGTGCCAGCAGCAGCAGAATCAACAGGTCTCCCCCAACATACGAGCAGTACTTC

size: many
V: TRBV7-2
D: .
length: 15
J: TRBJ1-3
CDR3: CASRVGVTGGNTIYF
DNA: TGTGCCAGCCGGGTCGGAGTGACTGGTGGAAACACCATATATTTT

size: once
V: TRBV24-1
D: TRBD1
length: 16
J: TRBJ2-1
CDR3: CATSGPGQGSHNEQFF
DNA: TGTGCCACCAGTGGACCGGGACAGGGTTCCCACAATGAGCAGTTCTTC

size: once
V: TRBV19
D: TRBD1
length: 16
J: TRBJ1-6
CDR3: CASSMLGQGLGSPLHF
DNA: TGTGCCAGTAGTATGTTGGGACAGGGGCTGGGTTCACCCCTCCACTTT

size: many
V: TRBV2
D: .
length: 14
J: TRBJ1-3
CDR3: CASKVTGTGNTIYF
DNA: TGTGCCAGCAAGGTTACAGGGACTGGAAACACCATATATTTT

size: .
V: TRBV20-1
D: TRBD2
length: 14
J: TRBJ2-5
CDR3: CSVKHETSPQTQYF
DNA: TGCAGTGTTAAGCATGAGACTAGCCCACAGACCCAGTACTTC

size: once
V: TRBV20-1
D: TRBD2
length: 13
J: TRBJ2-7
CDR3: CSAQLAGGREQYF
DNA: TGCAGTGCTCAGCTAGCGGGAGGGCGCGAGCAGTACTTC

size: few
V: TRBV15
D: TRBD1
length: 17
J: TRBJ1-5
CDR3: CATSRGRETGRNQPQHF
DNA: TGTGCCACCAGCAGGGGGCGTGAGACAGGGAGAAATCAGCCCCAGCATTTT

size: once
V: TRBV29-1
D: TRBD2
length: 16
J: TRBJ2-1
CDR3: CSVEPRASGRYNEQFF
DNA: TGCAGCGTTGAGCCGCGGGCTAGCGGACGCTACAATGAGCAGTTCTTC

size: .
V: TRBV5-1
D: .
length: 13
J: TRBJ1-3
CDR3: CASSLTLVNTIYF
DNA: TGCGCCAGCAGCTTGACATTGGTAAACACCATATATTTT

size: many
V: TRBV24-1
D: .
length: 13
J: TRBJ2-2
CDR3: CATSLGVTGELFF
DNA: TGTGCCACCAGCTTAGGGGTCACCGGGGAGCTGTTTTTT